The T cell receptor beta chain described here comes from a study of blood T cell repertoires in COVID-19. Overall study context: Sources were T cells, B-cell-depleted T cells, or PBMCs; the material itself was cDNA or gDNA.

Generated by immunoSEQ multiplex PCR, the TCRdb table keeps only in-frame clones and is missing some. Of around 230,000 clones listed, about nine tenths are singletons. Germline assignment: CDR1 SGHAT and CDR2 FQNNGV. This CDR3 contains 14 residues. With 4 bases clipped from V and 5 bases from J, the junction kept 7 bases outside the gene matches. V and J are TRBV11-2 and TRBJ1-1; 7 bases map to TRBD1. This TCR was recovered from a man aged 45 to 65 with COVID-19, enrolled during active disease. Material: peripheral blood. This chain's CDR3 is CASSSLDRRTEAFF. DNA of the CDR3: TGTGCCAGCAGCTCCTTGGACAGGCGGACTGAAGCTTTCTTT. The entire variable domain, with the rest obtained from reference TRBV11-2 and TRBJ1-1, is as follows: EAGVAQSPRYKIIEKRQSVAFWCNPISGHATLYWYQQILGQGPKLLIQFQNNGVVDDSQLPKDRFSAERLKGVDSTLKIQPAKLEDSAVYLCASSSLDRRTEAFFGQGTRLTVV.